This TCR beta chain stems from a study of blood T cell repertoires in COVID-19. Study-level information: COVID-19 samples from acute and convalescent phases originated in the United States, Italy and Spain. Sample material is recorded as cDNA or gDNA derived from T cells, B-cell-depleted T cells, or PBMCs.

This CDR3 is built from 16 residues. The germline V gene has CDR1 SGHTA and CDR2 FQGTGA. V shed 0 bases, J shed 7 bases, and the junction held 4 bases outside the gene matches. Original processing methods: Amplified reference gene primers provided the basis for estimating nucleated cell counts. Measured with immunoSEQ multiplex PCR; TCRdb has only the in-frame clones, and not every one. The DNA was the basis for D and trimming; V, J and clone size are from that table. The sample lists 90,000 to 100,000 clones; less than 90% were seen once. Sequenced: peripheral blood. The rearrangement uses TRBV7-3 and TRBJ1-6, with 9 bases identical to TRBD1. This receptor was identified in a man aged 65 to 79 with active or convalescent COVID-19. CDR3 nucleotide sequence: TGTGCCAGCAGCTTAACGGGGACAGGGAAAAATTCACCCCTCCACTTT. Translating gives CASSLTGTGKNSPLHF.